The rows below give T cell receptor beta chains drawn from one sample of a study of T cell responses to AZD1222 COVID-19 vaccine. Generated by immunoSEQ multiplex PCR, the TCRdb table keeps only in-frame clones and is missing some. Here the sample spans 150,000 to 200,000 clones, around 94% being singletons. The sample was peripheral blood, taken on day 0 of AZD1222 vaccination. The receptors originated from an adult in good health. Each CDR3 is given with its conserved first and last residue. D genes are given only for firm matches. Clone size is shown for a subset of rows, as once, few, many or a class of expanded clone.

d_call,j_call,v_call,clone_size,cdr3_aa,cdr3_nt
NA,TRBJ1-1,TRBV4-1,NA,CASSHPGVNTEAFF,TGCGCCAGCAGCCACCCAGGTGTGAACACTGAAGCTTTCTTT
NA,TRBJ1-1,TRBV5-1,NA,CASSLPGAEAFF,TGCGCCAGCAGCTTGCCAGGGGCTGAAGCTTTCTTT
NA,TRBJ2-1,TRBV7-2,NA,CASSLAASNEQFF,TGTGCCAGCAGCTTAGCGGCTAGCAATGAGCAGTTCTTC
TRBD1,TRBJ1-2,TRBV5-8,NA,CASSYPGGIDYGYTF,TGTGCCAGCAGCTACCCAGGGGGTATCGACTATGGCTACACCTTC
NA,TRBJ1-2,TRBV4-1,NA,CASSQDVTEYYGYTF,TGCGCCAGCAGCCAAGATGTTACGGAATACTATGGCTACACCTTC
NA,TRBJ2-7,TRBV11-2,NA,CASSLDQEGLASYEQYF,TGTGCCAGCAGCTTAGATCAGGAGGGGCTGGCGTCCTACGAGCAGTACTTC
TRBD2,TRBJ2-1,TRBV10-3,NA,CAIGGGAFSSYNEQFF,TGTGCCATCGGGGGGGGAGCATTTAGCTCCTACAATGAGCAGTTCTTC
NA,TRBJ1-2,TRBV7-2,NA,CASSFFGSNYGYTF,TGTGCCAGCAGCTTTTTCGGCAGTAACTATGGCTACACCTTC
TRBD1,TRBJ1-2,TRBV4-1,NA,CASSQSQGAAGYTF,TGCGCCAGCAGCCAATCCCAGGGGGCTGCTGGCTACACCTTC
NA,TRBJ2-6,TRBV30,NA,CAWSPGANVLTF,TGTGCCTGGAGCCCCGGGGCCAACGTCCTGACTTTC
NA,TRBJ2-2,TRBV18,NA,CASSIGMSVGTGELFF,TGTGCCAGCTCCATAGGAATGTCCGTCGGGACCGGGGAGCTGTTTTTT
NA,TRBJ1-1,TRBV3-1/TRBV3-2,NA,CASSLQQGTEAFF,TGTGCCAGCAGCCTTCAGCAGGGCACTGAAGCTTTCTTT
NA,TRBJ1-2,TRBV5-4,NA,CASSKRDGDNYGYTF,TGTGCCAGCAGCAAAAGGGACGGGGATAACTATGGCTACACCTTC
TRBD2,TRBJ2-3,TRBV7-2,NA,CASSFPNGTSETTDTQYF,TGTGCCAGCAGCTTCCCTAACGGGACTAGCGAAACCACAGATACGCAGTATTTT
NA,TRBJ2-5,TRBV28,NA,CASGMAVQETQYF,TGTGCCAGCGGGATGGCAGTACAAGAGACCCAGTACTTC
NA,TRBJ2-5,TRBV5-1,NA,CASSLGGDTQTQYF,TGCGCCAGCAGCTTGGGGGGAGATACACAGACCCAGTACTTC
TRBD1,TRBJ2-3,TRBV10-2,NA,CASKAGGLDTQYF,TGCGCCAGCAAGGCAGGGGGCTTAGATACGCAGTATTTT
TRBD1,TRBJ2-1,TRBV27,NA,CASSQGAGSAYNEQFF,TGTGCCAGCAGCCAGGGGGCAGGGTCGGCCTACAATGAGCAGTTCTTC
NA,TRBJ2-7,TRBV6-5,few,CASSYQQGPTYEQYF,TGTGCCAGCAGTTACCAACAGGGCCCCACCTACGAGCAGTACTTC
NA,TRBJ2-1,TRBV7-2,NA,CASTQLTASYNEQFF,TGTGCCAGCACCCAATTGACAGCCTCCTACAATGAGCAGTTCTTC